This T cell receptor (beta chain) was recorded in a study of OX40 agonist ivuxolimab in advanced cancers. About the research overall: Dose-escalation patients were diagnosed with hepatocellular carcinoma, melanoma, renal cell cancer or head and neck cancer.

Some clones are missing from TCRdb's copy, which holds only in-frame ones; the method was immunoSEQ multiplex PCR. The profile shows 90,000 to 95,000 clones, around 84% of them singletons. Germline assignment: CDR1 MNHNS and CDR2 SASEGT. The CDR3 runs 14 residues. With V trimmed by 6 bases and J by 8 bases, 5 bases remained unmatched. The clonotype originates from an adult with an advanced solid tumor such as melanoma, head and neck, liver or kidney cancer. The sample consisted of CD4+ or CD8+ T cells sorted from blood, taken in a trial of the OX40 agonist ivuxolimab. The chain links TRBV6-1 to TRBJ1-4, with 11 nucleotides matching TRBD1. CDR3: CASSWTGGEEKLFF. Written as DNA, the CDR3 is TGTGCCAGCAGCTGGACAGGGGGCGAGGAAAAACTGTTTTTT.